These T cell receptor beta chains were read from a single sample in a study of response to subunit inactivated influenza vaccine. TCRdb re-called the RT-PCR reads through MiXCR, storing one row per CDR3 protein. Among about 480,000 distinct CDR3 sequences, approximately 24% were seen once, and the ten largest hold about 1.9%. Material: CD4+ T cells sorted from PBMCs, obtained 5 days after vaccination. The receptors derive from a man between 45 and 60 years old who received an inactivated influenza vaccine. The CDR3 runs from the conserved cysteine through the conserved F or W. D genes are given only for firm matches. Rows may omit the clone size; those that give it use once, few, many or a size class.

.	TRBJ2-3	TRBV9	.	TGTGCCAGCAGCGTAGGAGGCAGGGTAGTGACAGATACGCAGTATTTT	CASSVGGRVVTDTQYF
few	TRBJ2-7	TRBV20-1	TRBD1	TGCAGTGCTAGCGAGACAGGGGGGCGTTCCTACGAGCAGTACTTC	CSASETGGRSYEQYF
.	TRBJ1-2	TRBV27	TRBD1	TGTGCCAGCAGACCCCTGGGACAGGGGGCAAATGGCTACACCTTC	CASRPLGQGANGYTF
few	TRBJ2-1	TRBV7-8	.	TGTGCCAGCAGTTGGACAGTCAATGAGCAGTTCTTC	CASSWTVNEQFF
few	TRBJ2-5	TRBV18	.	TGTGCCAGCTCACCTCCCTACCCCCCCCAAGAGACCCAGTACTTC	CASSPPYPPQETQYF
.	TRBJ1-5	TRBV29-1	.	TGCAGCGTTACCGTTATGGGGGGCAATCAGCCCCAGCATTTT	CSVTVMGGNQPQHF
.	TRBJ2-3	TRBV5-1	.	TGCGCCAGCAGCGGTGTCTGGGCGGATACGCAGTATTTT	CASSGVWADTQYF
few	TRBJ2-5	TRBV24-1	TRBD2	TGTGCCACCAGTGATCCCGGACTAGCGGAAGAGACCCAGTACTTC	CATSDPGLAEETQYF
.	TRBJ1-2	TRBV29-1	TRBD1	TGCAGCGTCTCAGGGGGACTGGTTCAAGGAGGCTACACCTTC	CSVSGGLVQGGYTF
few	TRBJ2-7	TRBV6-2/TRBV6-3	.	TGTGCCAGCAGTTACTCGTTCTACGAGCAGTACTTC	CASSYSFYEQYF
few	TRBJ2-7	TRBV20-1	.	TGCAGTGCTAGGGCCCTTGGGGGCTCGGATCACGAGCAGTACTTC	CSARALGGSDHEQYF
few	TRBJ1-6	TRBV7-9	TRBD1	TGTGCCAGCAGCGGGCTGGGGACAGGGGGTCCGAATTCACCCCTCCACTTT	CASSGLGTGGPNSPLHF
.	TRBJ2-2	TRBV28	TRBD1	TGTGCCAGCAGTTTAAGGACAGGGGAGGTCGGGGAGCTGTTTTTT	CASSLRTGEVGELFF
.	TRBJ1-4	TRBV7-9	.	TGTGCCAGCAGCCTCGACAGTTTCGGGAAAGAAAAACTGTTTTTT	CASSLDSFGKEKLFF
.	TRBJ1-2	TRBV7-9	.	TGTGCCAGCAGCTTATTGAGGGACTCTCAGGGCGGTGGCTACACCTTC	CASSLLRDSQGGGYTF
.	TRBJ2-1	TRBV5-5	.	TGTGCCAGCAGCTCGGGCACGTGGGAGCACAATGAGCAGTTCTTC	CASSSGTWEHNEQFF
few	TRBJ1-4	TRBV4-2	.	TGTGCCAGCAGCCAAGATCTGAAGGGGGGTTATGAAAAACTGTTTTTT	CASSQDLKGGYEKLFF
few	TRBJ1-3	TRBV15	.	TGTGCCACTAGAGAAAGCTCTGGAAACACCATATATTTT	CATRESSGNTIYF
.	TRBJ1-2	TRBV20-1	.	TGCAGTGCTCATCCGAGGGTGGGGGGTTATGGCTACACCTTC	CSAHPRVGGYGYTF
few	TRBJ1-5	TRBV29-1	TRBD1	TGCAGCGTCGAGACAGGGGGTAATCAGCCCCAGCATTTT	CSVETGGNQPQHF
few	TRBJ2-7	TRBV6-5	.	TGTGCCAGCAGTTACTCTGAGGCGGACATCTCCTACGAGCAGTACTTC	CASSYSEADISYEQYF
.	TRBJ2-7	TRBV4-1	TRBD2	TGCGCCAGCAGCCAAGTTCTAGCGGGGGTGACCTACGAGCAGTACTTC	CASSQVLAGVTYEQYF
few	TRBJ1-5	TRBV4-1	TRBD1	TGCGCCAGCAGCCAAGATGCGGGACAGGGGAACAATCAGCCCCAGCATTTT	CASSQDAGQGNNQPQHF
.	TRBJ2-2	TRBV10-3	.	TGTGCCATCAGTGCCCTAAAAGGGGCGGACGGGGAGCTGTTTTTT	CAISALKGADGELFF
many	TRBJ2-2	TRBV12-3/TRBV12-4	.	TGTGCCAGCAGTTTAGGGGTGGGGGCCTCCGGGGAGCTGTTTTTT	CASSLGVGASGELFF
.	TRBJ1-4	TRBV29-1	.	TGCAGCGTTGCCGCTACAGGGAGGGACGCTGAAAAACTGTTTTTT	CSVAATGRDAEKLFF
few	TRBJ1-2	TRBV27	TRBD1	TGTGCCAGCAGTTTTCTAGGCCAGGGGGCGGAAGGCTACACCTTC	CASSFLGQGAEGYTF
few	TRBJ2-2	TRBV20-1	TRBD2	TGCAGTGCCCAGAGGACGGGGGGAACCGGGGAGCTGTTTTTT	CSAQRTGGTGELFF
few	TRBJ2-7	TRBV4-3	.	TGCGCCAGCAGCCAACGGCCCGGGGACCACGAGCAGTACTTC	CASSQRPGDHEQYF
.	TRBJ2-7	TRBV7-6	TRBD1	TGTGCCAGCAGCTTAGGGACAGGACTGACCTACGAGCAGTACTTC	CASSLGTGLTYEQYF
.	TRBJ2-5	TRBV14	.	TGTGCCAGCAGGGCCCGGATAGGGGAGACCCAGTACTTC	CASRARIGETQYF
few	TRBJ1-6	TRBV28	.	TGTGCCAGCAGTACACTAATTCTTCCCCTCCACTTT	CASSTLILPLHF
few	TRBJ1-5	TRBV5-5	.	TGTGCCAGCAGCGTGATGGGGGGTGGGCAGAGCAATCAGCCCCAGCATTTT	CASSVMGGGQSNQPQHF
.	TRBJ2-7	TRBV25-1	TRBD1	TGTGCCAGCAGTGCTCATCCCGGGACAGAAAGCTCCTACGAGCAGTACTTC	CASSAHPGTESSYEQYF
few	TRBJ2-1	TRBV21-1	.	TGTGCCAGCAGCAAAGAAGGGACAGGGTCGAGCCATGAGCAGTTCTTC	CASSKEGTGSSHEQFF
.	TRBJ2-7	TRBV27	TRBD1	TGTGCCAGCAGTTACGCCTGGGGACAGGGGACCTACGAGCAGTACTTC	CASSYAWGQGTYEQYF
.	TRBJ1-5	TRBV25-1	.	TGTGCCAGCATTAGGACAGATAGCAATCAGCCCCAGCATTTT	CASIRTDSNQPQHF
.	TRBJ1-3	TRBV4-2	.	TGTGCCAGCAGCCAAGATGGGACGTATCGGGGAAACACCATATATTTT	CASSQDGTYRGNTIYF
.	TRBJ1-1	TRBV29-1	TRBD1	TGCAGCGCCGGACAGGGGATATCTGAAGCTTTCTTT	CSAGQGISEAFF
few	TRBJ1-2	TRBV7-2	.	TGTGCCAGCAGCTCGGGGGGGCGGGTCACCTTC	CASSSGGRVTF
many	TRBJ1-4	TRBV6-2/TRBV6-3	.	TGTGCCAGCAGGATCGCGGAAAAACTGTTTTTT	CASRIAEKLFF
.	TRBJ2-7	TRBV21-1	.	TGTGCCAGCAGCAAAGCCCCAAACTCCTACGAGCAGTACTTC	CASSKAPNSYEQYF
.	TRBJ2-7	TRBV10-3	.	TGTGCCATCAGTGAGTCGTTGGGGGGCCACGAGCAGTACTTC	CAISESLGGHEQYF
.	TRBJ2-1	TRBV6-1	TRBD2	TGTGCCAGCACCGGGTGGCTAGCGGCGATTAATGAGCAGTTCTTC	CASTGWLAAINEQFF
many	TRBJ2-7	TRBV12-3/TRBV12-4	.	TGTGCCAGCAGTTTAGCGCTTAGCCAATCCCGTTTCTTC	CASSLALSQSRFF